Below are 17 T cell receptor beta chains sequenced from a single sample in a study of cytomegalovirus exposure and HLA in healthy donors (dated by TCRdb to between 2016 and 2019). Library construction relied on the immunoSEQ multiplex PCR assay. For the multiplex PCR, a mixture combining 60 forward primers for TCR Vbeta segments and 13 reverse primers for TCR Jbeta segments was used. The clones in this table, taken by TCRdb from immuneACCESS, are in-frame only. Not every clone is retained; where verified, under half of the shortfall comes from an unresolved V gene, and the cause of the rest is unknown. The sample table records approximately 160,000 clones; approximately 80% of these occur just once. Approximately 2% of the sample lies in the top ten. Material: PBMCs. The receptors here all came from a young woman in good health and CMV-seronegative.

The chain is built from TRBV7-6 and TRBJ2-2, with D tentatively TRBD1 (6 bases). This CDR3 has 17 residues. CDR1 and CDR2 from the germline V gene are SGHVS and FNYEAQ. V was pared by 5 bases and J by 1 base, with 17 bases between. The CDR3 loop is CASSPHWGPGNTGELFF. For the CDR3, the DNA is TGTGCCAGCAGCCCCCATTGGGGGCCGGGGAACACCGGGGAGCTGTTTTTT.

The chain joins TRBV28 to TRBJ2-7; D may be TRBD2 (6 bases). V dropped 4 bases and J dropped 7 bases, with 11 bases sitting between them. Germline lookup yields CDR1 MDHEN and CDR2 SYDVKM. The CDR3 has 12 amino acids. CDR3 nucleotides: TGTGCCAGCAGTTCCCCTGGGGGGGAGCAGTACTTC. Its protein is CASSSPGGEQYF.

The CDR3 sequence is CASSVGRRETQYF. As DNA, the CDR3 is TGTGCCAGCAGCGTGGGTAGGAGAGAGACCCAGTACTTC. This chain uses TRBV9 with TRBJ2-5; D is unresolved. Trimming took off 2 bases at V and 4 bases at J, with 9 bases between the two ends. CDR3 length: 13 amino acids. The germline V gene has CDR1 SGDLS and CDR2 YYNGEE.

The chain couples TRBV28 to TRBJ2-7, with 7 bases fitting TRBD1. This CDR3 region has 11 residues. Trimming removed 4 bases from V and 10 bases from J; junction bases left unmatched: 4. Germline V CDR1 and CDR2: MDHEN, SYDVKM. This chain's CDR3 is CASSSRTGQYF. CDR3 sequence (DNA): TGTGCCAGCAGTTCCCGGACAGGCCAGTACTTC.

In its sample, this clone was seen a few times. This chain uses TRBV19 with TRBJ2-5; 8 nucleotides line up with TRBD1. The length of the CDR3 is 15 residues. The junction had 10 bases not matched to a gene; V was cut back by 5 bases and J by 5 bases. Germline V gives CDR1 LNHDA, CDR2 SQIVND (reference sequence). For the CDR3, the DNA is TGTGCCAGTAGTCTTACAACAGGGGGGAGGGAGACCCAGTACTTC. This gives the protein CASSLTTGGRETQYF.

This clone was found once. The chain carries TRBV5-4 and TRBJ1-5; D might be TRBD1 (6 bases). The CDR3 sequence is 14 residues long. Trimming removed 5 bases from V and 1 base from J, with 10 bases in between. Germline V lookup: CDR1 SGHNT, CDR2 YYREEE (reference sequence). The CDR3 spells CASSSQGSNQPQHF. The DNA of the CDR3 is TGTGCCAGCAGTTCCCAGGGGAGCAATCAGCCCCAGCATTTT.

The table lists this clone with a few counts. V usage is TRBV12-5 and J usage is TRBJ2-7, with D possibly being TRBD1 (6 bases). Trimming shortened V by 4 bases and J by 0 bases, and 10 bases separated the two germline ends. Germline lookup yields CDR1 LGHNT and CDR2 FRNRAP. The CDR3 is 14 residues long. The CDR3: CASGSEGGSYEQYF. Here the CDR3 DNA reads TGTGCTAGTGGTTCCGAAGGGGGCTCCTACGAGCAGTACTTC.

This rearrangement joins TRBV28 to TRBJ1-2; D is uncertain. V was trimmed by 5 bases and J by 1 base, leaving 26 bases between them. Germline V lookup: CDR1 MDHEN, CDR2 SYDVKM. This CDR3 has 19 amino acids. The CDR3 coding sequence is TGTGCCAGCAGTCCCGCGTTGGTTGCGCGATTATTTTATAACTATGGCTACACCTTC. This sequence encodes CASSPALVARLFYNYGYTF.

V and J are TRBV19 and TRBJ2-7; 8 nucleotides align to TRBD1. CDR3 length: 15 residues. V dropped 6 bases and J dropped 3; count of bases not matched to a gene: 10. CDR1 is LNHDA and CDR2 is SQIVND in the germline V gene (reference sequence). CDR3 residues: CASRVQDRVNYEQYF. CDR3 nucleotide sequence: TGTGCCAGTAGGGTCCAGGACAGGGTGAACTACGAGCAGTACTTC.

J is TRBJ2-5 and V is TRBV5-1; D is unclear. The J call may not be correct, given that the DNA end is closer to TRBJ2-7. The germline V gene has CDR1 SGHRS and CDR2 YFSETQ. The CDR3 has 14 residues. The CDR3 DNA reads TGCGCCAGCAGCTTGGTATTCGAGAATTACGAGCAGTACTTC. This codes for CASSLVFENYEQYF.

The chain has TRBV4-1 and TRBJ2-7; 7 bases are shared with TRBD2. With 0 bases clipped from V and 7 bases from J, the junction kept 9 bases outside the gene matches. CDR1 MGHRA and CDR2 YSYEKL come from the germline V gene. The CDR3 is 15 residues long. The DNA of the CDR3 is TGCGCCAGCAGCCAAGATGTCGGGAGGCGAGGGGAGCAGTACTTC. Its translation is CASSQDVGRRGEQYF.

The sample holds a few counts of this clone. This chain connects TRBV5-1 to TRBJ2-1, with D possibly being TRBD2 (5 bases). The CDR3 loop spans 14 amino acids. The V gene lost 0 bases and the J gene lost 6 bases, with 10 bases spanning the gap. Germline lookup yields CDR1 SGHRS and CDR2 YFSETQ. CDR3 bases: TGCGCCAGCAGCTTGGGGCAGAGGGCCAATGAGCAGTTCTTC. Protein sequence: CASSLGQRANEQFF. Full variable domain (missing parts from reference TRBV5-1 and TRBJ2-1): KAGVTQTPRYLIKTRGQQVTLSCSPISGHRSVSWYQQTPGQGLQFLFEYFSETQRNKGNFPGRFSGRQFSNSRSEMNVSTLELGDSALYLCASSLGQRANEQFFGPGTRLTVL.

V gene TRBV6-5 combines with J gene TRBJ2-5; 8 nucleotides align to TRBD1. Trimming cost V 0 bases and J 5 bases; bases outside gene matches: 5. In germline, CDR1 is MNHEY, CDR2 SVGAGI. The CDR3 is made up of 15 amino acids. CDR3 in amino acids: CASSYSTGVGETQYF. The CDR3 DNA is TGTGCCAGCAGTTACTCGACAGGGGTTGGGGAGACCCAGTACTTC.

The rearrangement uses TRBV5-6 and TRBJ1-1; perhaps TRBD1 as D (6 bases). Germline CDR1 reads SGHDT; CDR2 reads YYEEEE. CDR3 length: 19 amino acids. V lost 0 bases to trimming and J lost 3 bases, with 24 bases between them. This CDR3 reads CASSLAPGRGLIGYTEAFF. The CDR3 bases are TGTGCCAGCAGCTTGGCGCCGGGGAGGGGGTTGATAGGGTACACTGAAGCTTTCTTT.

This chain links TRBV5-4 with TRBJ2-7, with D maybe TRBD2 (5 bases). Germline loops: CDR1 SGHNT, CDR2 YYREEE (reference sequence). With 6 bases removed from V and 0 bases from J, the gap between germline ends came to 13 bases. The CDR3 runs to 14 residues. The CDR3 DNA reads as TGTGCCAGCACCCTGGAGGAGAGCTCCTACGAGCAGTACTTC. This sequence encodes CASTLEESSYEQYF.

The chain uses TRBV5-4 and TRBJ1-2; 8 positions match TRBD1. The CDR3 covers 16 residues. Germline V CDR1 and CDR2: SGHNT, YYREEE (reference sequence). Trimming removed 0 bases from V and 5 bases from J; junction bases left unmatched: 9. CDR3 nucleotides: TGTGCCAGCAGCTTGGGATCCTATGGGACAGGATATGGCTACACCTTC. Encoded protein: CASSLGSYGTGYGYTF.

Only a few counts were recorded for this clone. The J gene is TRBJ1-1, the V gene TRBV6-5; TRBD1 agrees at 12 bases. J was trimmed by 6 bases and V by 5 bases; bases with no gene match: 4. The CDR3 consists of 14 residues. Germline CDR1 reads MNHEY; CDR2 reads SVGAGI. CDR3 DNA: TGTGCCAGCAGTGCCGGGACAGGGGGCTCTGAAGCTTTCTTT. Translating gives CASSAGTGGSEAFF.